This T cell receptor (beta chain) was obtained from a study of cytomegalovirus exposure and HLA in healthy donors (dated by TCRdb to about 2017). For the study in its entirety: In an earlier analysis of approximately 640 of the donors, 276 Gb of sequence data and some 100 million unique TCR beta sequences from roughly 180 million T cells were reported. About 310 gigabases of sequencing data and around 87 million unique TCR sequences were included in an early release covering 550 to 650 HLA-typed donors. The genetic ancestry cluster associated with self-reported Caucasian donors included approximately 85% of the approximately 430 genotyped donors. The aim of the study was to test whether cataloging public T cell receptors could identify signatures of past pathogen exposure. Using immunosequencing, the study profiled T cell repertoires from 500 to 800 subjects and related those repertoires to cytomegalovirus serostatus. Along with the roughly 700-subject first cohort, a separate validation cohort of 120 different subjects was used. To predict cytomegalovirus infection status, the study combined high-throughput TCR immunosequencing, statistical association of individual TCRs with disease status, and machine learning. In a later analysis, previously published TCR beta repertoires from 666 donors were re-analyzed and high-resolution HLA genotyping was added so that TCR occurrence patterns could be studied. Rather than using new phenotypic data, the later analysis identified candidate immune exposures from TCR beta sequences and from how often those sequences occurred across donors. An earlier analysis of fewer than 750 of the donors used high-throughput TCR beta sequencing to judge whether each TCR beta V gene segment behaved as functional or pseudogenic. Donor age, sex, ethnicity and CMV serostatus were compiled alongside the repertoire data. A later genetic analysis used genome-wide SNP genotypes for about 65% of the roughly 700 donors, treating that subset as a discovery cohort. Every discovery cohort repertoire had been produced on one sequencing platform. HLA typing covered class I and class II loci at four-digit resolution. Typing coverage differed by locus: A, B, C, DRB1 and DQB1 were typed in about 629-640 donors, DQA1 in approximately 520, DPA1 in approximately 610, and DPB1 in just under 480. About five DR-DQ haplotypes were treated as single units for association and clustering because of strong linkage in the cohort. On average, 235,054 unique TCR beta nucleotide sequences were sequenced per donor among about 400 genotyped donors of the cohort, with roughly 18% of those sequences being non-productive.

Via the germline V gene, CDR1 is SGHRS and CDR2 YFSETQ. V loses 0 bases at its end and J loses 11 bases; junction bases beyond the gene matches: 14. The CDR3 spans 16 residues, from the cysteine through the phenylalanine. The retained sequence is limited to the CDR3, 48 bases, with the frame set at the first base. The investigation overall reported the following: The presence/absence analyses assumed that sequencing depth was roughly uniform across donors, and that assumption may not be true. Compared with equally common non-associated chains, HLA-associated TCR beta chains in a later analysis were more clonally expanded and had lower generation probabilities. In the study, about 150 TCR beta chains were listed as associated with cytomegalovirus. In a later analysis, most CMV-associated TCR beta chains were found to appear HLA-restricted, with HLA associations seemingly driven largely by CMV exposure. Only TCR beta chains were sequenced in this cohort, and the absence of alpha or paired-chain data limited detectable features. Strong co-occurrence of HLA alleles, especially DR and DQ, made assigning TCR associations to individual alleles difficult. Some IMGT-functional V segments, including TRBV6-2 and TRBV6-3, could not be told apart with the 87-base-pair reads, so those segments were excluded. HLA typing was unavailable for some donors at each locus, so association tests used only the typed subset. A cluster of highly shared sequence variants was judged likely to be a technical artifact of the sequencing pipeline. In a later analysis, the rate of TCR association differed among HLA loci, with DRB1 alleles having the most associated TCRs and HLA-C alleles having the fewest. Three of the identified cytomegalovirus-associated TCR beta chains were confirmed in vitro to be specific for cytomegalovirus antigens. It was suggested by the authors that the approach could potentially be generalized to other disease states and immunological phenotypes. A further reported finding was that TCR beta sequences accurately predicted the HLA-A and HLA-B alleles for most subjects in the first cohort. The classifier was reported to diagnose cytomegalovirus status with high specificity and sensitivity in both the original cohort and the validation cohort. In a later genetic analysis, fewer N-insertions in productive TCRs were reported among donors in an Asian-associated ancestry cluster than the roughly 700-donor mean. CMV serostatus was the only immune exposure information available for the cohort. Most TCR sequences were seen in very few donors, while some public TCRs were found in many individuals. An association between a missense DCLRE1C variant and V-gene and J-gene trimming of TCR beta chains was found in a later genetic analysis and replicated in an independent cohort. Linkage disequilibrium might explain the correlated functional status among segregating V segments, but an unknown experimental factor could not be excluded. At a false discovery rate of 0.05, a later analysis linked 16,951 TCR beta sequences to specific HLA alleles. Several of the top co-occurrence clusters appeared to be linked to parvovirus B19, influenza, CMV and Epstein-Barr virus, according to a later analysis. Because counts were too low, seventeen rarely observed V segments, including chromosome 9 orphons, were left out of the earlier analysis of 500 to 650 of the donors. An earlier analysis of around 600 of the donors showed that most TCR beta V segments appeared in productive rearrangements either about 87% or about 30% of the time, which broadly matched IMGT annotations.

The cohort comprised 670 or so healthy bone marrow donors. At the time of sampling, every cohort member was nominally healthy, though immune exposures that went unrecorded were likely present. The donor was CMV seropositive and belonged to the group of 250 to 300 seropositive cohort members. Each donor provided a peripheral blood sample, and peripheral blood mononuclear cells were used for TCR beta sequencing. Genomic DNA extraction from the blood cell samples was performed with the Qiagen DNeasy Blood Extraction Kit. The library was generated by the immunoSEQ multiplex PCR assay. The multiplex PCR relied on a mix of 60 forward primers for TCR Vbeta segments and 13 reverse primers for TCR Jbeta segments. A multiplex PCR assay on genomic DNA amplified the CDR3 region of rearranged TCR beta genes. Amplified TCR beta libraries were sequenced as 87-base-pair reads on the Illumina HiSeq System. The paper's data handling went like this. Across the 666 repertoires, a later analysis counted some 80 million unique TCR beta chains, some 11 million of which were shared by at least two donors. A nearest-neighbor algorithm error-corrected the raw reads and collapsed the reads into unique sequences, merging closely related sequences to remove PCR and sequencing errors. V, D and J gene segments were assigned by aligning CDR3 sequences to IMGT reference sequences. Each retained sequence needed at least a six-nucleotide match to both a V gene segment and a J gene segment. Rearrangements were classified as productive when the CDR3 lacked stop codons and remained in frame with V and J, and all other rearrangements were classified as non-productive. Following IMGT convention, CDR3 was defined as the stretch from the second conserved V-encoded cysteine to the conserved J-encoded phenylalanine. Sequences without an unambiguous match to a single V gene segment were excluded from the earlier analysis of about 630 of the donors. In an earlier analysis of almost 600 of the donors, a V segment was called functional when productive rearrangements were above 56.7%, and segregating when the standard deviation between donors exceeded 5%. A statistical classification framework was built for diagnosing cytomegalovirus status from the catalog of TCR beta chain sequences. In a later analysis, V and J genes were assigned by comparing TCR nucleotide sequences against IMGT/GENE-DB human TR gene sequences. The TCRdist pipeline was used in a later analysis to assign CDR3 sequences and most-parsimonious VDJ recombination scenarios. A later analysis defined each TCR beta chain by its CDR3 amino acid sequence plus V-gene family, and excluded reads lacking a unique V-gene family. As a way to deal with suspected cross-contamination and a sequencing artifact, a later analysis dropped 450 to 600 nucleotide sequences that were highly shared and had low generation probability. A later analysis calculated a clonal expansion index for each public chain from normalized within-repertoire ranks of inferred template counts. Generation probabilities in a later analysis came from a VDJ recombination model fitted to out-of-frame rearrangements, and those results were checked against IGoR. A later analysis scored TCR-TCR, TCR-HLA and TCR-CMV co-occurrence with hypergeometric tests, applying a repertoire-size bias correction to TCR pairs. To estimate false discovery rates, a later analysis permuted the HLA or CMV assignments 20 times. A later analysis grouped co-occurring TCRs with DBSCAN, adding TCRdist sequence similarity when clustering within HLA-allele-positive subsets. Co-occurrence clustering excluded repertoires with fewer than 30,000 or more than 120,000 public chains, plus five with anomalous nucleotide sharing. TCRdb took over this immuneACCESS table, retaining in-frame rearrangements with V and J assigned. Such tables are incomplete; in checked studies, under half of the missing clones stem from an unresolved V gene, and the remainder is unexplained. V and J calls and clone size are as listed in that table; D and trimming were resolved from the DNA. The sample table holds some 120,000 clones, of which approximately 85% were seen once. The ten largest clones add up to 11% of the sample.

Comment on this clone: The antigen it binds to is not known. One base away there is no much larger clone; base qualities are not given.

The clonotype was recovered from a male donor in good health and CMV-seropositive. This chain is built from TRBV5-1 and TRBJ2-5, with TRBD1 identical over 9 junction bases. The sample comprised PBMCs. The CDR3 corresponds to CASSLGQFTGGEEQYF. The sequenced DNA is TGCGCCAGCAGCTTGGGCCAATTTACAGGGGGCGAGGAGCAGTACTTC.